The rows below give T cell receptor beta chains drawn from one sample of a study of spatial heterogeneity in lung cancer. Each CDR3 protein is one row after TCRdb ran MiXCR on the 5' RACE reads. The sample yields about 52,000 distinct CDR3 sequences, 7.4% seen once. The sequencing here drew on PBMCs, taken at follow-up. Every receptor here comes from a female donor with early-stage non-small cell lung cancer. Each CDR3 is given with its conserved first and last residue. A D gene is named only where the DNA matches it firmly. A clone size is listed for some rows: how often the clone was seen (once, few, many), or a class if it is expanded.

CDR3 DNA: TGTGCCAGCAGCTTAAAGTTAGGGGGCGGCACAGATACGCAGTATTTT
CDR3 protein: CASSLKLGGGTDTQYF
D gene: TRBD1
CDR3 length: 16
clone size: many
V gene: TRBV7-2
J gene: TRBJ2-3

CDR3 DNA: TGCAGTGCTAGACAGACAGGGTCCGGGGAAAAACTGTTTTTT
CDR3 protein: CSARQTGSGEKLFF
D gene: TRBD1
CDR3 length: 14
clone size: many
V gene: TRBV20-1
J gene: TRBJ1-4

CDR3 DNA: TGTGCCAGCAGCCCGGGGACAGACGATTCACCCCTCCACTTT
CDR3 protein: CASSPGTDDSPLHF
D gene: TRBD1
CDR3 length: 14
clone size: -
V gene: TRBV11-2
J gene: TRBJ1-6

CDR3 DNA: TGTGCCAGCAGCCCCCCCCTCGGGGGGAAGTACTACAATGAGCAGTTCTTC
CDR3 protein: CASSPPLGGKYYNEQFF
D gene: TRBD2
CDR3 length: 17
clone size: many
V gene: TRBV9
J gene: TRBJ2-1

CDR3 DNA: TGTGCCAGCAGTCCGGAGTACACTGAAGCTTTCTTT
CDR3 protein: CASSPEYTEAFF
D gene: -
CDR3 length: 12
clone size: -
V gene: TRBV6-2/TRBV6-3
J gene: TRBJ1-1

CDR3 DNA: TGCGCCAGCAGCTTGATGGGGGCGGAGACCCAGTACTTC
CDR3 protein: CASSLMGAETQYF
D gene: -
CDR3 length: 13
clone size: few
V gene: TRBV5-1
J gene: TRBJ2-5

CDR3 DNA: TGTGCCAGCACTGAGAGGGGCTACGAGCAGTACTTC
CDR3 protein: CASTERGYEQYF
D gene: -
CDR3 length: 12
clone size: -
V gene: TRBV28
J gene: TRBJ2-7

CDR3 DNA: TGCTTCGCCCGGGGGCAGGGGGAGACCCAGTACTTC
CDR3 protein: CFARGQGETQYF
D gene: -
CDR3 length: 12
clone size: many
V gene: TRBV29-1
J gene: TRBJ2-5

CDR3 DNA: TGTGCCAGCAGCTTAACGACTAGCGGAACCTACAATGAGCAGTTCTTC
CDR3 protein: CASSLTTSGTYNEQFF
D gene: TRBD2
CDR3 length: 16
clone size: few
V gene: TRBV7-2
J gene: TRBJ2-1

CDR3 DNA: TGTGCCAGTAGTCTGGCCAGGACAGATACGCAGTATTTT
CDR3 protein: CASSLARTDTQYF
D gene: -
CDR3 length: 13
clone size: many
V gene: TRBV19
J gene: TRBJ2-3

CDR3 DNA: TGCAGTGCTAGAGATCGGGTCAGGGGGACTAGCTCTGGGGCCAACGTCCTGACTTTC
CDR3 protein: CSARDRVRGTSSGANVLTF
D gene: -
CDR3 length: 19
clone size: -
V gene: TRBV20-1
J gene: TRBJ2-6

CDR3 DNA: TGTGCCAGTAGTAGTCAGACAGGGGACGGCGGGGAGCTGTTTTTT
CDR3 protein: CASSSQTGDGGELFF
D gene: TRBD1
CDR3 length: 15
clone size: few
V gene: TRBV19
J gene: TRBJ2-2

CDR3 DNA: TGTGCCAGCAGTACCCTCGAGGGATTCCACACCGGGGAGCTGTTTTTT
CDR3 protein: CASSTLEGFHTGELFF
D gene: -
CDR3 length: 16
clone size: -
V gene: TRBV6-2/TRBV6-3
J gene: TRBJ2-2

CDR3 DNA: TGCAGTGCTAGACTGGGGGTGAGAGCTTTCTTT
CDR3 protein: CSARLGVRAFF
D gene: -
CDR3 length: 11
clone size: -
V gene: TRBV20-1
J gene: TRBJ1-1

CDR3 DNA: TGTGCCAGCAGCTTAGGCTCCGCCAGGGAGTATTTT
CDR3 protein: CASSLGSAREYF
D gene: -
CDR3 length: 12
clone size: few
V gene: TRBV7-9
J gene: TRBJ2-3

CDR3 DNA: TGTGCCAGCAGCTTACAGGGGTCTAACTATGGCTACACCTTC
CDR3 protein: CASSLQGSNYGYTF
D gene: -
CDR3 length: 14
clone size: few
V gene: TRBV7-8
J gene: TRBJ1-2

CDR3 DNA: TGCAGTGCCCTAACCTATGAGACTAGCGGGGGATCTAGCACAGATACGCAGTATTTT
CDR3 protein: CSALTYETSGGSSTDTQYF
D gene: TRBD2
CDR3 length: 19
clone size: -
V gene: TRBV20-1
J gene: TRBJ2-3

CDR3 DNA: TGCGCCAGCAGCGAGCCCGGAACAGGGAGGCGGACTGAAGCTTTCTTT
CDR3 protein: CASSEPGTGRRTEAFF
D gene: -
CDR3 length: 16
clone size: -
V gene: TRBV5-1
J gene: TRBJ1-1

CDR3 DNA: TGCGCCAGCAGTCCCGGGGGGGTCAATGAGCAGTTCTTC
CDR3 protein: CASSPGGVNEQFF
D gene: TRBD2
CDR3 length: 13
clone size: many
V gene: TRBV5-1
J gene: TRBJ2-1

CDR3 DNA: TGCGCCAGCAGCCAAGCCTCCTGGGGCACATCGAACACTGAAGCTTTCTTT
CDR3 protein: CASSQASWGTSNTEAFF
D gene: -
CDR3 length: 17
clone size: many
V gene: TRBV4-3
J gene: TRBJ1-1

CDR3 DNA: TGTGCCAGCAGCCCCTCCGCTAGCGGCTACACAGATACGCAGTATTTT
CDR3 protein: CASSPSASGYTDTQYF
D gene: TRBD2
CDR3 length: 16
clone size: many
V gene: TRBV7-6
J gene: TRBJ2-3

CDR3 DNA: TGTGCCAGCAGTTTTAAATTCTTAGGGACAGGGCAATACTATGGCTACACCTTC
CDR3 protein: CASSFKFLGTGQYYGYTF
D gene: TRBD1
CDR3 length: 18
clone size: -
V gene: TRBV12-3/TRBV12-4
J gene: TRBJ1-2

CDR3 DNA: TGTGCCAGCAGTTTGGAATACGGAGGGGACAATCAGCCCCAGCATTTT
CDR3 protein: CASSLEYGGDNQPQHF
D gene: -
CDR3 length: 16
clone size: many
V gene: TRBV27
J gene: TRBJ1-5

CDR3 DNA: TGTGCCACCAGTGGCGGCCCCGCCTACGAGCAGTACTTC
CDR3 protein: CATSGGPAYEQYF
D gene: -
CDR3 length: 13
clone size: medium-sized
V gene: TRBV24-1
J gene: TRBJ2-7

CDR3 DNA: TGCGCCAGCAGGGTCGGGAACATGAACACTGAAGCTTTCTTT
CDR3 protein: CASRVGNMNTEAFF
D gene: -
CDR3 length: 14
clone size: many
V gene: TRBV5-1
J gene: TRBJ1-1

CDR3 DNA: TGTGCCAGCAGCTTAAGGTCAGCTAATGAAAAACTGTTTTTT
CDR3 protein: CASSLRSANEKLFF
D gene: -
CDR3 length: 14
clone size: few
V gene: TRBV7-9
J gene: TRBJ1-4

CDR3 DNA: TGTGCCAGCAGCAGCGGGTCTAGCGGAGATTACGAGCAGTACTTC
CDR3 protein: CASSSGSSGDYEQYF
D gene: TRBD2
CDR3 length: 15
clone size: many
V gene: TRBV13
J gene: TRBJ2-7

CDR3 DNA: TGTGCCAGCAGCTCTTGGAGAAATACGCAGTATTTT
CDR3 protein: CASSSWRNTQYF
D gene: -
CDR3 length: 12
clone size: few
V gene: TRBV7-2
J gene: TRBJ2-3

CDR3 DNA: TGCAGCGTGGCAGGGTCCTTGAACACCGGGGAGCTGTTTTTT
CDR3 protein: CSVAGSLNTGELFF
D gene: -
CDR3 length: 14
clone size: many
V gene: TRBV29-1
J gene: TRBJ2-2

CDR3 DNA: TGCGCCAGCAGCCGGACAGGGGCAGAGACCCAGTACTTC
CDR3 protein: CASSRTGAETQYF
D gene: TRBD1
CDR3 length: 13
clone size: many
V gene: TRBV4-1
J gene: TRBJ2-5

CDR3 DNA: TGTGCCAGCAGCTTGACAGCCTACGAGCAGTACTTC
CDR3 protein: CASSLTAYEQYF
D gene: -
CDR3 length: 12
clone size: few
V gene: TRBV5-4
J gene: TRBJ2-7

CDR3 DNA: TGCGCCAGCAGCTCAGGGCCAACTAATGAAAAACTGTTTTTT
CDR3 protein: CASSSGPTNEKLFF
D gene: -
CDR3 length: 14
clone size: many
V gene: TRBV5-1
J gene: TRBJ1-4

CDR3 DNA: TGTGCCAGCAGTGGAGTTGAGAAATCATTGAAAGAACTGTTTTTT
CDR3 protein: CASSGVEKSLKELFF
D gene: -
CDR3 length: 15
clone size: many
V gene: TRBV2
J gene: TRBJ1-4

CDR3 DNA: TGTGCCAGCAGCTTGGCTAGCGGGGGATTTCGCACAGATACGCAGTATTTT
CDR3 protein: CASSLASGGFRTDTQYF
D gene: TRBD2
CDR3 length: 17
clone size: many
V gene: TRBV11-2
J gene: TRBJ2-3

CDR3 DNA: TGTGACAGCAGCTTAGGGGCAGGTCTCCCGAAGCAGTTCTTC
CDR3 protein: CDSSLGAGLPKQFF
D gene: -
CDR3 length: 14
clone size: -
V gene: TRBV7-2
J gene: TRBJ2-1

CDR3 DNA: TGCGCCAGCAGTGAGTCGTCGTATTCACCCCTCCACTTT
CDR3 protein: CASSESSYSPLHF
D gene: -
CDR3 length: 13
clone size: few
V gene: TRBV10-1
J gene: TRBJ1-6

CDR3 DNA: TGCGCCAGCAGCTTGGTAGGGGCGGGGACCCAGTACTTC
CDR3 protein: CASSLVGAGTQYF
D gene: -
CDR3 length: 13
clone size: -
V gene: TRBV5-1
J gene: TRBJ2-5

CDR3 DNA: TGTGCCAGCAGTATAGGGACTAGCGGATGGGAGACCCAGTACTTC
CDR3 protein: CASSIGTSGWETQYF
D gene: TRBD2
CDR3 length: 15
clone size: few
V gene: TRBV5-6
J gene: TRBJ2-5

CDR3 DNA: TGTGCCAGCAGTCTCCCCTCCACCGGGACAGGGGGAAACAATGAGCAGTTCTTC
CDR3 protein: CASSLPSTGTGGNNEQFF
D gene: TRBD1
CDR3 length: 18
clone size: few
V gene: TRBV7-3
J gene: TRBJ2-1

CDR3 DNA: TGTGCCAGCAGCCGCCTCCAGGGAAACTATGGCTACACCTTC
CDR3 protein: CASSRLQGNYGYTF
D gene: -
CDR3 length: 14
clone size: few
V gene: TRBV3-1
J gene: TRBJ1-2

CDR3 DNA: TGTGCCAGCGAACGGGAAGAGACCGGGGAGCTGTTTTTT
CDR3 protein: CASEREETGELFF
D gene: -
CDR3 length: 13
clone size: few
V gene: TRBV6-5
J gene: TRBJ2-2

CDR3 DNA: TGTGCCACCAGCAGAGGCGGCACCTCCTACGAGCAGTACTTC
CDR3 protein: CATSRGGTSYEQYF
D gene: -
CDR3 length: 14
clone size: many
V gene: TRBV15
J gene: TRBJ2-7

CDR3 DNA: TGTGCCAGCAGCTACCCCTCCCGGACAGAGGCGAACACCGGGGAGCTGTTTTTT
CDR3 protein: CASSYPSRTEANTGELFF
D gene: -
CDR3 length: 18
clone size: few
V gene: TRBV7-9
J gene: TRBJ2-2

CDR3 DNA: TGCGCCAGCAGCCCCAAGACAGGGAGAGACGGGAATCAGCCCCAGCATTTT
CDR3 protein: CASSPKTGRDGNQPQHF
D gene: TRBD1
CDR3 length: 17
clone size: many
V gene: TRBV5-1
J gene: TRBJ1-5

CDR3 DNA: TGCGCCAGCAGCCAAGCCGACAGGGCAGCAACTAATGAAAAACTGTTTTTT
CDR3 protein: CASSQADRAATNEKLFF
D gene: TRBD1
CDR3 length: 17
clone size: few
V gene: TRBV4-1
J gene: TRBJ1-4

CDR3 DNA: TGCGCCAGCAGCCAAGTAATACCGGGACAGGGAACCTACGAGCAGTACTTC
CDR3 protein: CASSQVIPGQGTYEQYF
D gene: TRBD1
CDR3 length: 17
clone size: once
V gene: TRBV4-1
J gene: TRBJ2-7

CDR3 DNA: TGTGCCAGCAGCCTCCGACTAGCGGGTGGGGAGCTGTTTTTT
CDR3 protein: CASSLRLAGGELFF
D gene: TRBD2
CDR3 length: 14
clone size: many
V gene: TRBV11-2
J gene: TRBJ2-2

CDR3 DNA: TGTGCCAGCAGTTCCACGGGGAAGGGGGCCGTCTACGAGCAGTACTTC
CDR3 protein: CASSSTGKGAVYEQYF
D gene: TRBD1
CDR3 length: 16
clone size: -
V gene: TRBV28
J gene: TRBJ2-7